Following are 5 T cell receptor beta chains from one sample sequenced in a study of CD8+CD57+ T cells in acquired aplastic anemia. Template material for TCR beta VDJ and CDR3 profiling consisted of genomic DNA. TCRdb re-called the reads through MiXCR, storing one row per CDR3 protein. In the table there are under 200,000 distinct CDR3 sequences, approximately 40% of which are singletons. The sequenced material came from sorted CD4+, CD8+, or CD8+CD57+ T cells (not recorded which) from PBMCs. These receptors came from a human donor in good health.

This clonotype was seen only a few times. V and J are TRBV6-2 or TRBV6-3 and TRBJ1-2; 8 bases are a match to TRBD1. The germline CDR1 and CDR2 sequences are MNHEY and SVGEGT. After removal of 3 bases from V and 4 bases from J, the junction contained 13 bases not matched to a gene. The CDR3 runs to 17 residues. CDR3 coding DNA: TGTGCCAGCAGTTATGATCGGACAGGGTTATCATCCTATGGCTACACCTTC. It translates to CASSYDRTGLSSYGYTF.

Notes on this clonotype: The germline gene is not matched at one end of the junction; a read error may be the cause. V gene TRBV29-1 combines with J gene TRBJ1-2, with a weak D call TRBD1 (5 bases). The CDR3 is made up of 12 amino acids. CDR1 SQVTM and CDR2 ANQGSEA come from the germline V gene. CDR3 region: CSVEGQFYGCTF. The CDR3 bases are TGCAGCGTTGAAGGACAGTTCTATGGCTGCACCTTC.

The rearrangement links TRBV7-3 to TRBJ2-4; weak D call: TRBD1 (5 bases). This CDR3 has 15 residues. Trimming cost V 4 bases and J 5 bases, with 15 bases left between them. Germline V CDR1 and CDR2: SGHTA, FQGTGA. The CDR3 DNA reads as TGTGCCAGCAGCTCCCAGGGCGGCCCGGAAAACATTCAGTACTTC. This sequence encodes CASSSQGGPENIQYF. Based on the CDR3 plus reference TRBV7-3 and TRBJ2-4, the full variable domain is GAGVSQTPSNKVTEKGKYVELRCDPISGHTALYWYRQSLGQGPEFLIYFQGTGAADDSGLPNDRFFAVRPEGSVSTLKIQRTERGDSAVYLCASSSQGGPENIQYFGAGTRLSVL.

The chain couples TRBV6-2 or TRBV6-3 to TRBJ2-5, with TRBD2 matching over 10 bases. The CDR3 length is 18 residues. Germline assignment: CDR1 MNHEY and CDR2 SVGEGT. Trimming cost V 0 bases and J 2 bases; bases outside gene matches: 9. The CDR3 DNA reads as TGTGCCAGCAGTTACTCGGCTAGCGGGAGAGGCCGGCAAGAGACCCAGTACTTC. The encoded protein is CASSYSASGRGRQETQYF.

This clonotype was counted between two and nine times. The gene calls are TRBV18 and TRBJ2-7; a weak D match, TRBD1 (5 bases). Germline V gene lookup returns CDR1 KGHSH and CDR2 LQKENI. The CDR3 consists of 14 residues. Trimming left V 2 bases short and J 3 bases short, with 11 bases between. The CDR3 DNA follows: TGTGCCAGCTCACCAGGCCAGACAGACTACGAGCAGTACTTC. Its translation is CASSPGQTDYEQYF.